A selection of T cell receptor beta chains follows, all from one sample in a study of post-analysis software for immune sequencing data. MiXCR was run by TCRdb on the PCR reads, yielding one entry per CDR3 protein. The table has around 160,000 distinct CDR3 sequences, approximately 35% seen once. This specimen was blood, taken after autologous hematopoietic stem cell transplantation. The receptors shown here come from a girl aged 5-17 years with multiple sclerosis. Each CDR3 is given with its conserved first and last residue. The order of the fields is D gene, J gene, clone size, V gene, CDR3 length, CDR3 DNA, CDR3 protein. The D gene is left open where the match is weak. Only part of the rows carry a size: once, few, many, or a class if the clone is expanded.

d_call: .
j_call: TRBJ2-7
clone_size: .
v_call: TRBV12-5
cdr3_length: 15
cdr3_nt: TGTGCTAGTGCAGACCGGGATAAAGCTTACAATGAGCAGTACTTC
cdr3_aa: CASADRDKAYNEQYF

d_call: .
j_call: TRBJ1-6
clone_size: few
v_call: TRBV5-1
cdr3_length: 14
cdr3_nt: TGCGCCAGCAGCTTGACAGGGAGCGGTTCACCCCTCCACTTT
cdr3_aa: CASSLTGSGSPLHF

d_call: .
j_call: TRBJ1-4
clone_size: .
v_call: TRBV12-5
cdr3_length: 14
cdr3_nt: TGTGCTAGTGCCTCGGACAGCTTGAATGAAAAACGGTTTTTT
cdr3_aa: CASASDSLNEKRFF

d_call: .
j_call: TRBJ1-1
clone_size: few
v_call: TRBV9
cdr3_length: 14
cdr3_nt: TGTGCCAGCAGCGCGAAGGCAGGTTACACTGAAGCTTTCTTT
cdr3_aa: CASSAKAGYTEAFF

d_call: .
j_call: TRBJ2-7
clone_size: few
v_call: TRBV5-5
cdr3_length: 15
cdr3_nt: TGTGCCAGCAGCTCAACCGGGACGGTCTCCTACGAGCAGTACTTC
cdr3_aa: CASSSTGTVSYEQYF

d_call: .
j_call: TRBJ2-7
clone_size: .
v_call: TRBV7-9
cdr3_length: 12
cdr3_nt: TGTGCCAGCAGCACGGGACGGTACGAGCAGTACTTC
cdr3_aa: CASSTGRYEQYF

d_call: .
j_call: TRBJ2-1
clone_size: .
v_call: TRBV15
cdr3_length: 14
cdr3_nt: TGTGCCACCAGCAGAGTCGGGTCGTGGGATGAGCAGTTCTTC
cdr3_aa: CATSRVGSWDEQFF

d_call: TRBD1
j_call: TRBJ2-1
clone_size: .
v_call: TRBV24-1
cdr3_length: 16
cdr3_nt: TGTGCCACCAGTGATACGGGACAGGGGGCGTCCAATGAGCAGTTCTTC
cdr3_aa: CATSDTGQGASNEQFF

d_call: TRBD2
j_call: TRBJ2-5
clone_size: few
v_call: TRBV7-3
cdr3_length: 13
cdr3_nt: TGTGTCAGCAGCTTATCGGGGGGTGAGACCCAGTACTTC
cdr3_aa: CVSSLSGGETQYF

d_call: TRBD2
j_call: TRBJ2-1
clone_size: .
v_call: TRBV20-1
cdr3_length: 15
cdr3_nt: TGCAGTGCTCCCCGGGCTAGCGGAGGAAACAATGAGCAGTTCTTC
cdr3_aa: CSAPRASGGNNEQFF

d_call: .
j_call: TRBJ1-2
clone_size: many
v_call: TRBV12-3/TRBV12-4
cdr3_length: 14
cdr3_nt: TGTGCCAGCAGTTTAACGGGCCGTAGCTATGGCTACACCTTC
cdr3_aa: CASSLTGRSYGYTF

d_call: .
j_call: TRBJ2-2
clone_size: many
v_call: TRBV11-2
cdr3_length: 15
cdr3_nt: TGTGCCAGCAGCTTAGATGGGGGAAACACCGGGGAGCTGTTTTTT
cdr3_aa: CASSLDGGNTGELFF

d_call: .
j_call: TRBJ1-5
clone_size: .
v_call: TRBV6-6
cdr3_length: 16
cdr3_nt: TGTGCCAGCAGTTATTTTGCAGGATTGAGGAATCAGCCCCAGCATTTT
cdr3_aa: CASSYFAGLRNQPQHF

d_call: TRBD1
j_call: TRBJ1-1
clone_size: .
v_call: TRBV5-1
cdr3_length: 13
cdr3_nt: TGCGCCAGCCGCAGGGGGCTGAACACTGAAGCTTTCTTT
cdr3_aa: CASRRGLNTEAFF

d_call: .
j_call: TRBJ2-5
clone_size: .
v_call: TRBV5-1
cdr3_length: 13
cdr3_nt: TGCGCCAGTTCCCTCAGGCCCCAAGAGACCCAGTACTTC
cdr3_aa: CASSLRPQETQYF

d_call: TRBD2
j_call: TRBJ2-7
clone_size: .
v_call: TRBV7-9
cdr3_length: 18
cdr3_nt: TGTGCCAGCAGCTTATGGGCACCTGGGCGGGAGGGGAGTCTCGAGCAGTACTTC
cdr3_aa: CASSLWAPGREGSLEQYF

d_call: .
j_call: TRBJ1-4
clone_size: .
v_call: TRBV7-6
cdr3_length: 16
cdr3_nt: TGTGCCAGCAGCTTATTTAGCTCGACAACTAATGAAAAACGGTTTTTT
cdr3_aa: CASSLFSSTTNEKRFF

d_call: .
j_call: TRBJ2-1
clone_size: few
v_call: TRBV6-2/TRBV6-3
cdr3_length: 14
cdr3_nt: TGTGCCAGCAACCAGGGAGGCCCCCACAATGAGCAGTTCTTC
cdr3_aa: CASNQGGPHNEQFF

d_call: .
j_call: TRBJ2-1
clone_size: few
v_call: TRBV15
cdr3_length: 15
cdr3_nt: TGTGCCACCAGCAGAGATTTCGCGGATTACAATGAGCAGTTCTTC
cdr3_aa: CATSRDFADYNEQFF

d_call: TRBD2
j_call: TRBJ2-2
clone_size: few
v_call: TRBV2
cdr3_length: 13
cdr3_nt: TGTGCCAGCAGCGCCGGACTAGCCGGGGAGCTGTTTTTT
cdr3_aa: CASSAGLAGELFF

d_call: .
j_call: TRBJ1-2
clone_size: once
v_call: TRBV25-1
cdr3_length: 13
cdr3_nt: TGTGCCAGCAGTGCCCATGGACAGTCTGGCTACACCTTC
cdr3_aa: CASSAHGQSGYTF

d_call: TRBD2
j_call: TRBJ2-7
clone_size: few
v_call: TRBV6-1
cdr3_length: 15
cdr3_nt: TGTGCCACCAGACCGAGCGGGAGGCCCTCCTACGAGCAGTACTTC
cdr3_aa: CATRPSGRPSYEQYF

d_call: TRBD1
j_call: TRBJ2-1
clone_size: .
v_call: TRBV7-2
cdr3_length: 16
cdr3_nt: TGTGCCAGCAGCTCCCCAGGGGACAGCCTCCACAATGAGCAGTTCTTC
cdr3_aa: CASSSPGDSLHNEQFF

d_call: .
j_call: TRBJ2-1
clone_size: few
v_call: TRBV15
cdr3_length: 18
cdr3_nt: TGTGCCACCAGCAGAGATAAGTCGGCGCCTTACTCCTACAATGAGCAGTTCTTC
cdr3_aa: CATSRDKSAPYSYNEQFF

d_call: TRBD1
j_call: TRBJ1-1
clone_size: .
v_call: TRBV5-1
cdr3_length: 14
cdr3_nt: TGCGCCAGCAGGGGCGGACAGGGGAACACTGAAGCTTTCTTT
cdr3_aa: CASRGGQGNTEAFF

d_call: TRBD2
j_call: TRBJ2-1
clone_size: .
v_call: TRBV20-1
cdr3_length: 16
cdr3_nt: TGCAGTGCTAGAGTACCACTAGCGGGCGGGGGAAATGAGCAGTTCTTC
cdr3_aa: CSARVPLAGGGNEQFF

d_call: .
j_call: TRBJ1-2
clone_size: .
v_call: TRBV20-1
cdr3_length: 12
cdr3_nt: TGCAGTGCCCGGGACATTTATTATGGCTACACCTTC
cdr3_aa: CSARDIYYGYTF

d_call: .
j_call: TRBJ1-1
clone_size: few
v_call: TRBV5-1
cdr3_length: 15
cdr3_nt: TGCGCCAGCAGCTTGTGGTCAGGGGAGGGCACTGAAGCTTTCTTT
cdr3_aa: CASSLWSGEGTEAFF

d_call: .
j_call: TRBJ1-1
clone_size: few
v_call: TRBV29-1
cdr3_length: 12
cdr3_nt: TGCAGCGTCGAAACCGGGGGAGGTAGGGCTTTCTTT
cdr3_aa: CSVETGGGRAFF

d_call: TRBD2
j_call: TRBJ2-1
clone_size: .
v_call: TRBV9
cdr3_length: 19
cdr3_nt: TGTGCCAGCAGCGCTCCGACTAGCGGGAGGGCTAGGTCCTACAATGAGCAGTTCTTC
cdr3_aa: CASSAPTSGRARSYNEQFF

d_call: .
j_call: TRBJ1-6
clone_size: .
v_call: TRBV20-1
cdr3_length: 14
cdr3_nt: TGCAGTGGACTCGCGAGCTCCTATAATTCACCCCTCCACTTT
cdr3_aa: CSGLASSYNSPLHF